The 14 T cell receptor beta chains below come from one sample, sequenced in a study of vaccination effects on CD4 cells after COVID-19. The method was immunoSEQ multiplex PCR; TCRdb's version includes in-frame clones alone and lacks a portion of them. The top ten clones hold over 3.5% of a sample with about 63,000 clones, over 70% of them seen once. The antigens these receptors bind are not known. Before sequencing took place, the ViraFEST assay used viral peptide pools to expand antigen-specific CD4+ T cells. Between days 9 and 11 of culture, CD4+ T cells were separated out. The healthy vaccine recipients, who had no prior SARS-CoV-2 infection, showed negative nucleocapsid antibodies. Source: CD4+ T cells from PBMCs cultured with HCoV-OC43 spike peptides, taken before COVID-19 vaccination. The sample's subset: HCoV-OC43 spike overlapping peptide pool stimulation. The receptors come from a human donor who received a COVID-19 vaccine.

The chain carries TRBV24-1 and TRBJ2-5; no firm D call. The germline V and J ends were trimmed by 3 bases and 11 bases, with 12 bases remaining between them. Germline V gives CDR1 KGHDR, CDR2 SFDVKD. This CDR3 region has 12 residues. CDR3 region: CATSDTGRAQYF. The CDR3 DNA reads as TGTGCCACCAGTGATACCGGACGGGCGCAGTACTTC.

V gene TRBV19 combines with J gene TRBJ1-1, with D possibly matching TRBD1 (5 bases). The germline gives CDR1 LNHDA, CDR2 SQIVND (reference sequence). This CDR3 region has 14 residues. Trimming stripped 1 base from V and 5 bases from J, with 11 bases between. The CDR3 loop is CASSIVRGKTEAFF. The CDR3 bases are TGTGCCAGTAGTATAGTAAGGGGTAAGACTGAAGCTTTCTTT.

This clone was picked up a small number of times. The chain combines TRBV6-5 with TRBJ2-7, with TRBD2 matching 9 bases. The germline gives CDR1 MNHEY, CDR2 SVGAGI. The length of the CDR3 is 14 residues. V gave up 6 bases and J gave up 2 bases; unmatched junction bases: 5. The CDR3 loop is CASRPSGETYEQYV. DNA for the CDR3: TGTGCCAGCAGACCTAGCGGGGAAACCTACGAGCAGTACGTC.

V and J are TRBV12-2 and TRBJ2-2; the table calls TRBD2, which could not be checked here. TRBV12-2 is a known pseudogene. The CDR3 sequence is 17 residues long. The CDR3 is CASRIYRVVGGAGELFF. In DNA, the CDR3 is TGTGCAAGTCGCATCTACAGGGTTGTGGGGGGGGCCGGGGAGCTGTTTTTT.

This clone was observed a single time. This chain links TRBV5-1 with TRBJ1-2; TRBD1 matches 7 bases. Germline assignment: CDR1 SGHRS and CDR2 YFSETQ. The length of the CDR3 is 13 residues. The junction had 4 bases not matched to a gene; V was cut back by 4 bases and J by 4 bases. The CDR3 nucleotides read TGCGCCAGCAGCATGGGACAGCTCTATGGCTACACCTTC. It yields the protein CASSMGQLYGYTF.

This chain uses TRBV7-7 with TRBJ2-5; 10 bases line up with TRBD1. Germline assignment: CDR1 SSHAT and CDR2 FNYEAQ (reference sequence). Trimming took 5 bases from V and 2 from J; bases not matched to a gene: 5. The CDR3 loop spans 15 amino acids. Here the CDR3 reads CASSTGQGKQETQYF. The CDR3 DNA reads TGTGCCAGCAGCACGGGACAGGGGAAGCAAGAGACCCAGTACTTC.

The chain uses TRBV28 and TRBJ2-5; D call uncertain. CDR3 size: 14 residues. The V gene lost 2 bases and the J gene lost 5 bases, with 12 bases spanning the gap. Germline V CDR1 and CDR2: MDHEN, SYDVKM. The CDR3: CASSLTAVGETQYF. The CDR3 DNA reads as TGTGCCAGCAGTTTAACGGCAGTCGGGGAGACCCAGTACTTC.

The sample holds a few counts of this clone. This sample also contains other DNA sequences that code for the same CDR3. V usage is TRBV5-1 and J usage is TRBJ2-1, with a weak D call TRBD1 (6 bases). CDR1 is SGHRS, CDR2 YFSETQ, per germline. There are 14 residues in the CDR3. V was cut by 0 bases and J by 5 bases, with 9 bases left in between. CDR3 DNA: TGCGCCAGCAGCTTGGCCACAGGGAACAATGAGCAGTTCTTC. Protein sequence: CASSLATGNNEQFF.

The chain employs TRBV14 and TRBJ2-1; maybe TRBD1 (5 bases). CDR3 length equals 15 residues. The V gene lost 5 bases and the J gene lost 5 bases, with 16 bases spanning the gap. Germline V lookup: CDR1 SGHDN, CDR2 FVKESK. CDR3 DNA: TGTGCCAGCAGCTCCCAGCTGGCAGGGAACAATGAGCAGTTCTTC. Encoded protein: CASSSQLAGNNEQFF.

The chain has TRBV7-3 and TRBJ2-2; 9 nucleotides agree with TRBD2. With 0 bases clipped from V and 0 bases from J, the junction kept 8 bases outside the gene matches. Germline V CDR1 and CDR2: SGHTA, FQGTGA. The CDR3 has 19 amino acids. DNA of the CDR3: TGTGCCAGCAGCTTAACGTGGGGTAGCGGGGGTACGAACACCGGGGAGCTGTTTTTT. Translated: CASSLTWGSGGTNTGELFF. The full variable domain, rest sourced from reference TRBV7-3 and TRBJ2-2, is GAGVSQTPSNKVTEKGKYVELRCDPISGHTALYWYRQSLGQGPEFLIYFQGTGAADDSGLPNDRFFAVRPEGSVSTLKIQRTERGDSAVYLCASSLTWGSGGTNTGELFFGEGSRLTVL.

This chain joins TRBV4-2 and TRBJ2-5; D unclear. The germline gives CDR1 LGHNA, CDR2 YNFKEQ. The CDR3 consists of 15 residues. V lost 4 bases and J lost 0, with 12 bases in between. DNA of the CDR3: TGTGCCAGCAGCCGGATCGACTCTGACCAAGAGACCCAGTACTTC. As protein: CASSRIDSDQETQYF.

This clone was recorded a few times. The chain is built from TRBV2 and TRBJ1-2, with D possibly TRBD1 on 6 matching bases. V was clipped by 7 bases and J by 3 bases, with 15 bases between them. The CDR3 is 14 amino acids. Germline CDR1 and CDR2: SNHLY and FYNNEI. The DNA for the CDR3 is TGTGCCAGCACCCCCCGGGGGCGGGACTATGGCTACACCTTC. This translates into CASTPRGRDYGYTF.

V and J are TRBV9 and TRBJ2-2; D is uncertain. Germline loops: CDR1 SGDLS, CDR2 YYNGEE. The CDR3 contains 15 residues. Trimming took 2 bases from V and 1 from J, leaving 9 bases between them. CDR3 sequence: CASSVQDLNTGELFF. Here the CDR3 DNA reads TGTGCCAGCAGCGTCCAGGACCTGAACACCGGGGAGCTGTTTTTT.

The V call is TRBV24-1, the J call TRBJ1-2; D is ambiguous. Germline V lookup: CDR1 KGHDR, CDR2 SFDVKD. The CDR3 has 13 residues. The V end was cut by 0 bases, the J end by 8 bases, with 9 bases between. The CDR3 protein is CATSDLTGMGYTF. CDR3 DNA: TGTGCCACCAGTGATTTGACCGGCATGGGCTACACCTTC.